This record covers a single T cell receptor (beta chain). No antigen is known for it. Qualities for individual bases were not recorded, and no much larger clone is one base off. TCRbeta CDR3 regions were amplified from extracted genomic DNA using the immunoSEQ Platform. The immunoSEQ assay used multiplex PCR together with high-throughput sequencing and a bioinformatics pipeline from the vendor. Concerning the study's data processing: Non-productive sequences and CDR3s under 4 amino acids long were removed, and the clonotype frequencies in each sample were recalculated. In immunoSEQ Analyzer 2.0, shared clonotypes were identified as identical CDR3 amino acid, V gene and J gene sequences. Repertoire overlap was normalized by dividing shared clonotype counts by the product of both clone-set sizes, with the result scaled by 1000 into arbitrary units. TCRdb took this table from immuneACCESS and kept in-frame rearrangements with V and J called. Such tables lack part of the clones; where checked against another copy, unresolved V genes explain under half of the gap, and the rest is unexplained. That table supplies the V and J calls and clone size; D and trimming were determined from the DNA. Across this sample there are approximately 14,000 clones, with approximately 69% seen only once. The ten largest clonotypes hold 2.3% of the sample.

The sample is drawn from a study of memory B cells and T cells in multiple sclerosis (dated by TCRdb to the late 2010s). The study in broad terms: TCR beta repertoires of autoproliferating peripheral T cells were compared with the TCR beta repertoires of brain lesion-infiltrating T cells in multiple sclerosis patients. TCR sequencing involved a couple of multiple sclerosis patients from whom brain lesions at autopsy or brain-infiltrating cells from biopsy were available. Overall results and qualifications from the work: Clone-set sizes differed between compartments, which influenced counts of shared clonotypes and required normalization.

Before use, PBMCs were isolated by Ficoll density gradient centrifugation and cryopreserved. The CDR3 numbers 14 residues from cysteine through phenylalanine. CDR3 DNA only is kept here, 42 bases in frame from base 1. The germline V gene encodes CDR1 SGHRS and CDR2 YFSETQ. The germline ends are 10 bases apart after V is trimmed by 0 bases and J by 4 bases. This sequence was found in a human donor with multiple sclerosis. Rearrangement joined TRBV5-1 to TRBJ1-1; the D segment could be TRBD1, given 5 matching bases. The sample was memory (CD45RO+) CD4+ T cells from blood. Sample cell subset or site, as interpreted from the label and publication: CD45RO+ memory T cells sorted from peripheral blood. The CDR3 protein sequence reads: CASSLDKGATEAFF. The nucleotides read TGCGCCAGCAGCTTGGATAAAGGGGCCACTGAAGCTTTCTTT.